This entry lists 11 T cell receptor beta chains sequenced from one sample in a study of blood T cell repertoires in COVID-19. Generated by immunoSEQ multiplex PCR, the TCRdb table keeps only in-frame clones and is missing some. The repertoire includes 150,000 or so clones, just over 90% of them detected once, and roughly 2% sits in the top ten. Sequenced sample: peripheral blood. All receptors derive from a man between 18 and 35 years old with acute or convalescent COVID-19.

V gene TRBV7-8 combines with J gene TRBJ2-3; 10 nucleotides match TRBD1. V shed 5 bases, J shed 4 bases, and the junction held 3 bases outside the gene matches. Germline V gene data show CDR1 as SGHVS and CDR2 as FQNEAQ. The CDR3 is 14 residues long. CDR3 amino acids: CASSLGQGADTQYF. For the CDR3, the DNA is TGTGCCAGCAGCCTCGGACAGGGGGCAGATACGCAGTATTTT.

This chain joins TRBV30 and TRBJ1-2; maybe TRBD1 (5 bases). CDR3 size: 13 residues. V lost 1 base, J lost 7 bases, and 13 bases lay in between. In germline, CDR1 is GTSNPN, CDR2 SVGIG (reference sequence). The CDR3, as DNA: TGTGCCTGGAGTGGGGGGGGATGGAGTGGCTACACCTTC. Its translation is CAWSGGGWSGYTF.

The rearrangement joins TRBV28 to TRBJ1-1; tentatively, D is TRBD1 (6 bases). Germline V gives CDR1 MDHEN, CDR2 SYDVKM. Trimming removed 3 bases at V and 3 bases at J, with 11 bases between. The CDR3 is 14 residues long. The CDR3 reads CASSFRGGYTEAFF. CDR3 in DNA: TGTGCCAGCAGTTTTAGGGGGGGGTACACTGAAGCTTTCTTT.

The V call is TRBV2, the J call TRBJ2-1; 9 bases match TRBD1. Trimming at V came to 11 bases and at J to 3 bases, leaving 5 bases not matched to a gene. Germline V gene lookup returns CDR1 SNHLY and CDR2 FYNNEI. The CDR3 totals 13 residues. CDR3 residues: CAGRQGGYNEQFF. CDR3 in DNA: TGTGCCGGAAGACAGGGGGGCTACAATGAGCAGTTCTTC.

The V and J genes are TRBV7-9 and TRBJ1-6; the D is unclear. Germline values: CDR1 SEHNR, CDR2 FQNEAQ (reference sequence). V lost 2 bases and J lost 3, with 5 bases in between. The CDR3 loop spans 14 amino acids. For the CDR3, the DNA is TGTGCCAGCAGCTTACAGGACTATAATTCACCCCTCCACTTT. Translated: CASSLQDYNSPLHF.

The V and J genes are TRBV7-9 and TRBJ1-1, with D possibly matching TRBD1 (6 bases). Germline V gives CDR1 SEHNR, CDR2 FQNEAQ (reference sequence). The CDR3 loop spans 15 amino acids. V was shortened by 4 bases and J by 1 base, with 13 bases between the two germline ends. The CDR3 reads CASSSRAQGNTEAFF. DNA of the CDR3: TGTGCCAGCAGCTCCAGAGCACAGGGGAACACTGAAGCTTTCTTT.

The CDR3 reads CASSYSPPTNSPLHF. The CDR3 bases are TGTGCCAGCAGTTACTCGCCTCCTACTAATTCACCCCTCCACTTT. This chain connects TRBV6-5 to TRBJ1-6, with no clear D. The V end lost 0 bases, the J end lost 6 bases, and 9 bases lay between the germline ends. Germline V CDR1 and CDR2: MNHEY, SVGAGI. The CDR3 extends over 15 amino acids.

This sequence joins TRBV6-5 and TRBJ2-1, with TRBD2 matching over 9 bases. The CDR3 contains 16 residues. Trimming took 0 bases from V and 6 from J; bases not matched to a gene: 6. The V gene's germline CDR1 is MNHEY and CDR2 SVGAGI. CDR3 sequence: CASSYSGSGSINEQFF. CDR3 sequence (DNA): TGTGCCAGCAGTTACTCAGGTAGCGGGAGTATCAATGAGCAGTTCTTC.

This chain joins TRBV19 and TRBJ1-6, with D unclear. The CDR3 consists of 14 residues. Germline V gives CDR1 LNHDA, CDR2 SQIVND (reference sequence). Trimming took 7 bases from V and 10 from J, leaving 17 bases between them. CDR3 residues: CASTEGSRPSPLHF. The CDR3 DNA follows: TGTGCCAGTACCGAGGGTTCCCGTCCCTCACCCCTCCACTTT.

This sequence joins TRBV18 and TRBJ1-2, with 7 nucleotides matching TRBD1. The V and J ends lost 1 base and 4 bases, in that order; junction bases with no gene match: 12. From germline, CDR1 is KGHSH and CDR2 LQKENI. The CDR3 runs to 17 residues. CDR3 in amino acids: CASSPQRTGLIAYGYTF. CDR3 nucleotides: TGTGCCAGCTCACCACAAAGGACAGGCCTTATTGCCTATGGCTACACCTTC.

The genes are TRBV10-1 and TRBJ2-2; D uncertain. Trimming stripped 7 bases from V and 4 bases from J, with 16 bases between. The CDR3 runs to 15 residues. Germline lookup yields CDR1 WNHNN and CDR2 SYGVQD (reference sequence). CDR3 sequence: CASTYGQIGTGELFF. Written as DNA, the CDR3 is TGCGCCAGCACTTATGGGCAGATTGGCACCGGGGAGCTGTTTTTT.